This T cell receptor beta chain was found in a study of blood T cell repertoires in COVID-19. Study background: The study drew acute and convalescent COVID-19 samples from the United States, Italy and Spain. Sample material is recorded as cDNA or gDNA derived from T cells, B-cell-depleted T cells, or PBMCs.

The CDR3 is 18 residues long. Germline V gene data show CDR1 as MGHRA and CDR2 as YSYEKL. Deletions cut 0 bases from V and 0 bases from J, with 15 bases between. In the original workflow: Amplification from reference gene primers served as the basis for estimated nucleated cell counts. Measured with immunoSEQ multiplex PCR; TCRdb has only the in-frame clones, and not every one. That table is the source of V, J and clone size, and D and trimming were worked out from the DNA. The data show under 150,000 clones, 70% to 90% seen once. The V gene is TRBV4-1, the J gene TRBJ1-3; D might be TRBD1 (5 bases). Sequenced input: peripheral blood. This sequence was found in a woman aged 40 to 50 with active or convalescent COVID-19. The CDR3 region is CASSQDRGRADSGNTIYF. The CDR3 DNA sequence: TGCGCCAGCAGCCAAGATAGGGGCAGGGCAGACTCTGGAAACACCATATATTTT.